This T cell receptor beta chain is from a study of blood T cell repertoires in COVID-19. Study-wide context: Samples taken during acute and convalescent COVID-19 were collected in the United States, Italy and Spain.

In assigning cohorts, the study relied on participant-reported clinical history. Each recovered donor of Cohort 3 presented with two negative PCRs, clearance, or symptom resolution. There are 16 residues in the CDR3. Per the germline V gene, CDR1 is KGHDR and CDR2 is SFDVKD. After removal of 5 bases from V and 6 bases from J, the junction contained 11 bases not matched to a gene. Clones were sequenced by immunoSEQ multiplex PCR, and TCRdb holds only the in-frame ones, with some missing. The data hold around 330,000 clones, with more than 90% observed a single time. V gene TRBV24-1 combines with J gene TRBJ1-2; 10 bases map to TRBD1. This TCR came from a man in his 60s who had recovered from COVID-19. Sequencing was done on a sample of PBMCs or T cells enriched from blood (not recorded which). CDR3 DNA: TGTGCCACCAGTGGCACCCCCGGGACAGGGGTCGATGGCTACACCTTC. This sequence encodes CATSGTPGTGVDGYTF.